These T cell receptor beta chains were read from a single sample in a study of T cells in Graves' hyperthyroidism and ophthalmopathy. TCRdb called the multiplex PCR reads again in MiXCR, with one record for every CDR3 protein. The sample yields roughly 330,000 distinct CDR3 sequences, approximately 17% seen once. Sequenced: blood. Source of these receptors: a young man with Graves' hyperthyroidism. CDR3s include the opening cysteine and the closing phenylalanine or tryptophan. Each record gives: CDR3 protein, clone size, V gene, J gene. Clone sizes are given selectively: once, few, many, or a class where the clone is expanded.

CDR3: CAISESPRQYGYTF
size: -
V: TRBV10-3
J: TRBJ1-2

CDR3: CASSARGSKGQFF
size: many
V: TRBV2
J: TRBJ2-1

CDR3: CASSTPDSPYEQYF
size: many
V: TRBV28
J: TRBJ2-7

CDR3: CASSFSPSETQYF
size: many
V: TRBV7-9
J: TRBJ2-5

CDR3: CASSQGGRAGRGYEQYF
size: once
V: TRBV11-1
J: TRBJ2-7

CDR3: CATSGVTYNEQFF
size: many
V: TRBV24-1
J: TRBJ2-1

CDR3: CATSRESRSGNTTYF
size: -
V: TRBV15
J: TRBJ1-3

CDR3: CASSPQGAVFGELFF
size: many
V: TRBV7-3
J: TRBJ2-2

CDR3: CASSLSPREQYF
size: many
V: TRBV28
J: TRBJ2-7

CDR3: CASSLRLAATQETQYF
size: many
V: TRBV28
J: TRBJ2-5